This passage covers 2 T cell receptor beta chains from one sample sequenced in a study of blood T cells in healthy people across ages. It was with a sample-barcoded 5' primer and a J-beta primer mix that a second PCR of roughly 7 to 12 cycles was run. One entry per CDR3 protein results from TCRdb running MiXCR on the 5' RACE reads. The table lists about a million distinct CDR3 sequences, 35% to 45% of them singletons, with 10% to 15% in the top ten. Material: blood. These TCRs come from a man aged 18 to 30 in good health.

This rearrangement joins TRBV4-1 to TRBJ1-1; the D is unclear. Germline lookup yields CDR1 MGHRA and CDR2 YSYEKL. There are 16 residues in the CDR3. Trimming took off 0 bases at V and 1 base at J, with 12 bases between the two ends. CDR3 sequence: CASSQDPFVGNTEAFF. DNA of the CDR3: TGCGCCAGCAGCCAAGATCCATTCGTGGGGAACACTGAAGCTTTCTTT.

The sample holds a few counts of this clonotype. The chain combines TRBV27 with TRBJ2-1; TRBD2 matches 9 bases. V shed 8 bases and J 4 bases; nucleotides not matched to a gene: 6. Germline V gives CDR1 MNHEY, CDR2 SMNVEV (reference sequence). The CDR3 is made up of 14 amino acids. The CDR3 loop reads CASGRRGGYNEQFF. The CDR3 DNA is TGTGCCAGCGGGAGGCGGGGGGGGTACAATGAGCAGTTCTTC.